This T cell receptor beta chain emerged from a study of shared clonotypes between healthy human individuals. Naive CD8 cells, CD45RO-negative and positively selected for CCR7, excluded terminally differentiated effector memory CD45RA+ cells. The study enrolled healthy HIV-negative adults without recent acute infections or vaccinations as donors. In the source study's methods: Junction-only immunoSEQ data arrived without quality scores, meaning filtering differed. Clones were read by immunoSEQ multiplex PCR, and TCRdb kept only the in-frame ones, dropping some. That table furnishes V, J and clone size, whereas the DNA furnished D and trimming. Found here are under 2,000,000 clones, roughly 94% of them singletons; the top ten hold 0.9% to 1.5%. With 0 bases removed from V and 6 bases from J, the gap between germline ends came to 4 bases. This CDR3 has 11 amino acids. CDR1 and CDR2 (germline): GTSNPN, SVGIG (reference sequence).

On this clone itself: Other nucleotide sequences in the sample specify the same CDR3.

The rearrangement joins TRBV30 to TRBJ2-3; no clear D gene. The sample comprised naive CD8+ T cells sorted from blood. The TCR originated in a young man in good health. The CDR3 DNA is TGTGCCTGGAGTGTAGGGGATACGCAGTATTTT. Protein product: CAWSVGDTQYF.